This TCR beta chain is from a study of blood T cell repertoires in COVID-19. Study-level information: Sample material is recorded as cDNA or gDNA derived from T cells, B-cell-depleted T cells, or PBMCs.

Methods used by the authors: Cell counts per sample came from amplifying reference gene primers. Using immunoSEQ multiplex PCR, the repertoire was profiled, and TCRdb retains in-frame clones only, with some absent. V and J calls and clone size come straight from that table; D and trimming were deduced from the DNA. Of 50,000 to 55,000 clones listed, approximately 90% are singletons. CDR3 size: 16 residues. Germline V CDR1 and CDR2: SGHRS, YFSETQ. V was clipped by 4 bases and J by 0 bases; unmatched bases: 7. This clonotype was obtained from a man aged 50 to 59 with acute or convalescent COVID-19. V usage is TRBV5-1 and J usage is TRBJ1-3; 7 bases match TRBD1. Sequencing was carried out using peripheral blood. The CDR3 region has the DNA TGCGCCAGCAGCCTACCGGGACAGAGCTCTGGAAACACCATATATTTT. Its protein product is CASSLPGQSSGNTIYF. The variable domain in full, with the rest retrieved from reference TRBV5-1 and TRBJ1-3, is KAGVTQTPRYLIKTRGQQVTLSCSPISGHRSVSWYQQTPGQGLQFLFEYFSETQRNKGNFPGRFSGRQFSNSRSEMNVSTLELGDSALYLCASSLPGQSSGNTIYFGEGSWLTVV.